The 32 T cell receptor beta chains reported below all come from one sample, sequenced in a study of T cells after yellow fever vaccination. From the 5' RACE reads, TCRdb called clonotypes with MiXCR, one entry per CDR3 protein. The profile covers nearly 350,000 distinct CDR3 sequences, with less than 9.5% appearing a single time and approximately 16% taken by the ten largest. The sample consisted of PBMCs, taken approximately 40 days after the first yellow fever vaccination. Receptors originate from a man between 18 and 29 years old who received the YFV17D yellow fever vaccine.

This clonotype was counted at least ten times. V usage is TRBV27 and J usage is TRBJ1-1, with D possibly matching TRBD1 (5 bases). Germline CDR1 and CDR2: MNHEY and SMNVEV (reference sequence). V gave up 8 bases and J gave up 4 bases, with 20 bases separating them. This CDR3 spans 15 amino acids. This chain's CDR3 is CASAPSGHQVTEAFF. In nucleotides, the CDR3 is TGTGCCAGCGCCCCCTCGGGGCACCAGGTCACTGAAGCTTTCTTT.

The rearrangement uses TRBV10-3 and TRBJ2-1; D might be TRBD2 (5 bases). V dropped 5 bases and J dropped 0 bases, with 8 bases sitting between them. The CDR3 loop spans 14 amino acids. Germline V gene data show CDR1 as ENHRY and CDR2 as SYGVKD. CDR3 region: CAISQRGSYNEQFF. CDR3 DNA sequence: TGTGCCATCAGTCAACGGGGCTCCTACAATGAGCAGTTCTTC.

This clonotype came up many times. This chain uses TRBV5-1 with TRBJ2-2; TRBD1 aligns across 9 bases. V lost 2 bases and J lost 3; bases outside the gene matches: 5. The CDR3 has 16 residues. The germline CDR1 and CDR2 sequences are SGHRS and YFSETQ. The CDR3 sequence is CASSFTGGADTGELFF. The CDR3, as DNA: TGCGCCAGCAGCTTTACAGGGGGCGCGGACACCGGGGAGCTGTTTTTT.

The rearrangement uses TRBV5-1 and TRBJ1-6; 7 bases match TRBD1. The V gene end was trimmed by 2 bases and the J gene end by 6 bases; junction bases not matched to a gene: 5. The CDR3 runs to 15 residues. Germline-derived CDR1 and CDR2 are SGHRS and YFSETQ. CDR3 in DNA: TGCGCCAGCAGCTTAACGGGACAGAGTAATTCACCCCTCCACTTT. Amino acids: CASSLTGQSNSPLHF.

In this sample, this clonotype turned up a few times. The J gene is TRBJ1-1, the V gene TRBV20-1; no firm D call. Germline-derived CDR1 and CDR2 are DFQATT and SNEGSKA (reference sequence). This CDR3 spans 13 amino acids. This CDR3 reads CRGLKSMNTEAFF. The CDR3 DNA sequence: TGCAGGGGTCTTAAAAGCATGAACACTGAAGCTTTCTTT.

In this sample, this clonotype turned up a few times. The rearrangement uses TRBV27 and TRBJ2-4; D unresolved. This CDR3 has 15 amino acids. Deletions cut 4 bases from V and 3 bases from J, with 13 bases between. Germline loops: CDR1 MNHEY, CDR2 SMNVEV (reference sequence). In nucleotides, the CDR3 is TGTGCCAGCAGTTGGCACCCACCTCTCAAAAACATTCAGTACTTC. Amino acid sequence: CASSWHPPLKNIQYF.

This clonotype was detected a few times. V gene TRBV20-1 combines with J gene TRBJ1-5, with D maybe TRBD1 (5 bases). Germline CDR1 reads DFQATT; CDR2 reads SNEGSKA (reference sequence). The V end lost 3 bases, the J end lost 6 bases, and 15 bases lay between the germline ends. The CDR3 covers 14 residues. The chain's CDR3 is CSASQGRGRQPQHF. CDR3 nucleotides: TGCAGTGCTAGTCAGGGCAGAGGGCGTCAGCCCCAGCATTTT.

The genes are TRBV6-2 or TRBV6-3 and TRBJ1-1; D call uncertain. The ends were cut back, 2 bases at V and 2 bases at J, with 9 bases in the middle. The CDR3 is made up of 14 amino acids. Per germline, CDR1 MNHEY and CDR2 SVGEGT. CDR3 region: CASSYRRPNTEAFF. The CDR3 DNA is TGTGCCAGCAGTTACCGACGACCCAACACTGAAGCTTTCTTT.

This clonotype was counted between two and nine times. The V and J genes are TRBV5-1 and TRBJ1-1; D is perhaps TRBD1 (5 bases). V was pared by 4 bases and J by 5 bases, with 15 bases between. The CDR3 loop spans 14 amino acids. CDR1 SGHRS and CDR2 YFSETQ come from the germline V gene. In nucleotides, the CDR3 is TGCGCCAGCAGCCCTGGGGCGACGGGGACTGAAGCTTTCTTT. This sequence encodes CASSPGATGTEAFF.

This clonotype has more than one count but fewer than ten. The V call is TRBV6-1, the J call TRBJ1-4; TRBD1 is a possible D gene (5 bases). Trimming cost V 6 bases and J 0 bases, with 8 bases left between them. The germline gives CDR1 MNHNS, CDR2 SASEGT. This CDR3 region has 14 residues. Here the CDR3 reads CASRDSATNEKLFF. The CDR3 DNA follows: TGTGCCAGCAGAGACAGTGCAACTAATGAAAAACTGTTTTTT.

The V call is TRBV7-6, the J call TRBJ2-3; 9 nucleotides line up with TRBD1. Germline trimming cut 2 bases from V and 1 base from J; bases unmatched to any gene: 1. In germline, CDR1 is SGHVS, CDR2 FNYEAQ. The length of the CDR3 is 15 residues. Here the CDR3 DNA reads TGTGCCAGCAGCTTAACAGGGGGCCGCACAGATACGCAGTATTTT. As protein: CASSLTGGRTDTQYF. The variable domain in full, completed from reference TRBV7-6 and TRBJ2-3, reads GAGVSQSPRYKVTKRGQDVALRCDPISGHVSLYWYRQALGQGPEFLTYFNYEAQQDKSGLPNDRFSAERPEGSISTLTIQRTEQRDSAMYRCASSLTGGRTDTQYFGPGTRLTVL.

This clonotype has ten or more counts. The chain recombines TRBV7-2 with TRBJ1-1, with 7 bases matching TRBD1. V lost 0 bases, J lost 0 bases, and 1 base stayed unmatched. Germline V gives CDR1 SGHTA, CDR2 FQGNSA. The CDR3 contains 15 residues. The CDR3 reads CASSLARGLNTEAFF. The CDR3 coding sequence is TGTGCCAGCAGCTTAGCCAGGGGGTTGAACACTGAAGCTTTCTTT.

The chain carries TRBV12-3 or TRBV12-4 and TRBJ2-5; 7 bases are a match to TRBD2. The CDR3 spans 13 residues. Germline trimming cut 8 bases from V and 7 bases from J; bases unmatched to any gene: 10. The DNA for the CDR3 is TGTGCCAGCCGTCCGACTAGCTACGTGACCCAGTACTTC. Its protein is CASRPTSYVTQYF.

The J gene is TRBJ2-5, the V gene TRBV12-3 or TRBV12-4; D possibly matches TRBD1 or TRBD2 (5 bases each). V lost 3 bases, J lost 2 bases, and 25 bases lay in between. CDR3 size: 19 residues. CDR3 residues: CASSFIFGVRDGGQETQYF. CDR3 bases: TGTGCCAGCAGTTTTATTTTCGGCGTCCGGGACGGTGGACAAGAGACCCAGTACTTC.

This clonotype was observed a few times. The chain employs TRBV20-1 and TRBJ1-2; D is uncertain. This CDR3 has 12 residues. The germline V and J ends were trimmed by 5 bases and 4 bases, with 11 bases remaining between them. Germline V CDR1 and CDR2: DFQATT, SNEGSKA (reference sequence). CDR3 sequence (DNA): TGCAGTGCTCCAGACCAGCGCTATGGCTACACCTTC. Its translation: CSAPDQRYGYTF.

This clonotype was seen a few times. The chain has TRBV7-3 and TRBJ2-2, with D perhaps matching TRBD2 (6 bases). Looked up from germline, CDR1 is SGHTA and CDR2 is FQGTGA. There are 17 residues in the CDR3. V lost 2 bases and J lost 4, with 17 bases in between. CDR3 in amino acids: CASSLGPASEVTGELFF. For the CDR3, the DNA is TGTGCCAGCAGCTTAGGTCCTGCTAGCGAGGTCACCGGGGAGCTGTTTTTT.

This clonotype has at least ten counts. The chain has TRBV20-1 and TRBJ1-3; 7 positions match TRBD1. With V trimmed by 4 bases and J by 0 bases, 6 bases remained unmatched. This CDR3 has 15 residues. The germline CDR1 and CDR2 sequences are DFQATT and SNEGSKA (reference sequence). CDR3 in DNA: TGCAGTGCTACACCCAGGGGGTTCTCTGGAAACACCATATATTTT. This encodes CSATPRGFSGNTIYF.

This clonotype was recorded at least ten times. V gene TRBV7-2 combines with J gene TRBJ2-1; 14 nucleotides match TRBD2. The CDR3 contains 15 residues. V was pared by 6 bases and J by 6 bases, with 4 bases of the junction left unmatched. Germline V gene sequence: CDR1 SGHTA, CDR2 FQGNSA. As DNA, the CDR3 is TGTGCCAGCAGTCGACTAGCGGGGGGGCTCAATGAGCAGTTCTTC. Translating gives CASSRLAGGLNEQFF.

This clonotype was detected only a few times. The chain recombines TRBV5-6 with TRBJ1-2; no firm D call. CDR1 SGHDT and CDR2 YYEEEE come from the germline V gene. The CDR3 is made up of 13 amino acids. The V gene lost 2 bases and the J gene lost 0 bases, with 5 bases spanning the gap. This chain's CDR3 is CASSLTTNYGYTF. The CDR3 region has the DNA TGTGCCAGCAGCTTAACGACTAACTATGGCTACACCTTC.

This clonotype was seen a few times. The CDR3 nucleotides read TGTGCCAGCAGCTTAGCTGGGGGGGGTTCGGGCTATGGCTACACCTTC. As protein: CASSLAGGGSGYGYTF. The rearrangement uses TRBV7-2 and TRBJ1-2, with a tentative D call TRBD1 (5 bases). This CDR3 contains 16 residues. The V gene lost 0 bases and the J gene lost 4 bases, with 15 bases spanning the gap. CDR1 SGHTA and CDR2 FQGNSA come from the germline V gene. Drawing the rest from reference TRBV7-2 and TRBJ1-2, the complete variable domain is GAGVSQSPSNKVTEKGKDVELRCDPISGHTALYWYRQSLGQGLEFLIYFQGNSAPDKSGLPSDRFSAERTGGSVSTLTIQRTQQEDSAVYLCASSLAGGGSGYGYTFGSGTRLTVV.

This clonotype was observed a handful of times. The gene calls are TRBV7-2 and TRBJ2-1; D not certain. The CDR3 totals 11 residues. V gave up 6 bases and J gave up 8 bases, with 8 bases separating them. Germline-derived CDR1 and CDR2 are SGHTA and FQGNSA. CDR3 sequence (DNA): TGTGCCAGCAGTTGGGTGGATGAGCAGTTCTTC. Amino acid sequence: CASSWVDEQFF.

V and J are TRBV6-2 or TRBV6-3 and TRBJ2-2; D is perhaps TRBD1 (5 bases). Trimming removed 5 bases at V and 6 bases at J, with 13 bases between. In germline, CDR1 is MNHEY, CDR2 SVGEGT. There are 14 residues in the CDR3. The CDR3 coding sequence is TGTGCCAGCAGTCAGTCATACAGGCCCGGGGAGCTGTTTTTT. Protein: CASSQSYRPGELFF.

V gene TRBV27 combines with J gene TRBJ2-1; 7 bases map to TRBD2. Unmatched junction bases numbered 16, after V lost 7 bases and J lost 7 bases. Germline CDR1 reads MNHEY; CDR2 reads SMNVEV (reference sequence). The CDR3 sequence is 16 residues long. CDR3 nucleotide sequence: TGTGCCAGCATGGTTTCCGAGCGGGGTGATTGGAATGAGCAGTTCTTC. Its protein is CASMVSERGDWNEQFF.

The CDR3 DNA follows: TGTGCCAGCAGCTTACCAGGGATCTCTGGAAACACCATATATTTT. This gives the protein CASSLPGISGNTIYF. V usage is TRBV11-2 and J usage is TRBJ1-3; D may be TRBD1 (5 bases). Germline V gene lookup returns CDR1 SGHAT and CDR2 FQNNGV. The CDR3 is 15 amino acids. Trimming removed 2 bases at V and 0 bases at J, with 8 bases between.

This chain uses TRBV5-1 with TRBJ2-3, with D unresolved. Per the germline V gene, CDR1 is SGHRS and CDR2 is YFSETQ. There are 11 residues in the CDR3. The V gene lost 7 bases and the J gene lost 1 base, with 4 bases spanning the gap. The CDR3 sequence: CASFGTDTQYF. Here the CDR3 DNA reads TGCGCCAGCTTTGGCACAGATACGCAGTATTTT.

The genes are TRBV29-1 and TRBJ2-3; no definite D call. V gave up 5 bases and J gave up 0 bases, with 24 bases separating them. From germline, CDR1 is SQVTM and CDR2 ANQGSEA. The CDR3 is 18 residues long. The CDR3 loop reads CSVSTPPDRTLSTDTQYF. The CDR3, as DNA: TGCAGCGTTTCCACTCCTCCGGACCGCACTCTTAGCACAGATACGCAGTATTTT.

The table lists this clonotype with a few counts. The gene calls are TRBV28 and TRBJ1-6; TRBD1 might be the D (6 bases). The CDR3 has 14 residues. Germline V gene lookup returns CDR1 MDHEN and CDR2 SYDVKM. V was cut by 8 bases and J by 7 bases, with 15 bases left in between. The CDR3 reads CASQERTENSPLHF. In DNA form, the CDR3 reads TGTGCCAGCCAGGAGAGGACAGAGAATTCACCCCTCCACTTT. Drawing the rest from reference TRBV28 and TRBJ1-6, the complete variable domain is DVKVTQSSRYLVKRTGEKVFLECVQDMDHENMFWYRQDPGLGLRLIYFSYDVKMKEKGDIPEGYSVSREKKERFSLILESASTNQTSMYLCASQERTENSPLHFGNGTRLTVT.

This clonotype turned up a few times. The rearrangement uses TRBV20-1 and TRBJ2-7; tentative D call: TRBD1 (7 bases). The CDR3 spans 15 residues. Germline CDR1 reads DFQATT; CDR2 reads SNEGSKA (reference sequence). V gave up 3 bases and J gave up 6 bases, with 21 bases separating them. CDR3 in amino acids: CSASIPLAGGGEQYV. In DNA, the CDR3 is TGCAGTGCTAGCATACCTTTGGCAGGGGGAGGCGAGCAGTACGTC.

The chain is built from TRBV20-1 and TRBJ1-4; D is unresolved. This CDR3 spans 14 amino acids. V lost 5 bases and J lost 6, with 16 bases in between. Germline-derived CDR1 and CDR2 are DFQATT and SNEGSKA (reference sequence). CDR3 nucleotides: TGCAGTGCTGCCCCGACGTCGGAATATGAAAAACTGTTTTTT. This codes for CSAAPTSEYEKLFF.

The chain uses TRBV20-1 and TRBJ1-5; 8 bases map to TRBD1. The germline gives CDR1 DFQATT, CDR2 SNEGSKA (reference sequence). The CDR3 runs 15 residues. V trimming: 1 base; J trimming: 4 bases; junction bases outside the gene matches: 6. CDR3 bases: TGCAGTGCTAGAGGGGGGACAGGAGTAAATCAGCCCCAGCATTTT. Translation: CSARGGTGVNQPQHF.

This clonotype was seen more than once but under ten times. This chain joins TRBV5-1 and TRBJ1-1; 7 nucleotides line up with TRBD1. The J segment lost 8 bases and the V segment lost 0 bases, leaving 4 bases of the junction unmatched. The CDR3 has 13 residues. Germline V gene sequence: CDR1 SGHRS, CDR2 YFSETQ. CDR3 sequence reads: CASSLVPDREAFF. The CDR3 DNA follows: TGCGCCAGCAGCTTGGTCCCGGACAGGGAAGCTTTCTTT.

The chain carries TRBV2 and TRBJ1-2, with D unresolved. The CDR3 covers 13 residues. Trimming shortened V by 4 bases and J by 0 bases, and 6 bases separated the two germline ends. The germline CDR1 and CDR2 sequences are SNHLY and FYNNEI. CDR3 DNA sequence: TGTGCCAGCAGTGTGTGGGCTAACTATGGCTACACCTTC. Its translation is CASSVWANYGYTF.